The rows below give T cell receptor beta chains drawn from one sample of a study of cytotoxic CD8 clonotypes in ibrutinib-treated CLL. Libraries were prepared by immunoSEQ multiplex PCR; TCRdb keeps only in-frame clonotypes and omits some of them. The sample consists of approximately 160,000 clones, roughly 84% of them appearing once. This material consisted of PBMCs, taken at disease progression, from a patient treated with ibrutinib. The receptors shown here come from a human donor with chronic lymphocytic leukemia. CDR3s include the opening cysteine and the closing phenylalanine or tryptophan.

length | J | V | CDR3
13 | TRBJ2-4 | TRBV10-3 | CAISLDASGKQYF
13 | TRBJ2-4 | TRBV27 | CASKVSKGNIQYF
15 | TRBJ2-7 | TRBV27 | CASSIRQGTPYEQYF
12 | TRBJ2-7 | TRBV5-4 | CASSTGTYEQYF
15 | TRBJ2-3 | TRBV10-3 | CAIQGLAGATDTQYF
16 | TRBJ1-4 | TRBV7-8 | CASSSGRGATNEKLFF
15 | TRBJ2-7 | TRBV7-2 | CASSFRTGDSYEQYF
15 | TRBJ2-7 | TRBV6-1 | CASSENWRPPYEQYF
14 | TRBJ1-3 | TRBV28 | CASRTQNSGNTIYF
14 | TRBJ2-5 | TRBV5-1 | CASKGSTQQETQYF
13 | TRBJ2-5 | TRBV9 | CASAQGAWETQYF
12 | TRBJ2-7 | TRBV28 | CASTHLPYEQYF
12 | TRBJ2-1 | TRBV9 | CASSVSGIEQFF
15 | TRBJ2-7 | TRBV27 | CASSPQWTGSYEQYF
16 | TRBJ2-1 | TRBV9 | CASSARSGRADNEQFF
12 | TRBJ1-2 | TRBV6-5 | CASSTGRYGYTF
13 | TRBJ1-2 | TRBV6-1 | CASSHREAYGYTF
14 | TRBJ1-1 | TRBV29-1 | CSVEDKGTNTEAFF
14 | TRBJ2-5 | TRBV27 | CASSPTGLAGTQYF
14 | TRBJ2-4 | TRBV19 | CASSTSDPPNIQYF
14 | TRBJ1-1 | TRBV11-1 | CASSPPQGYTEAFF
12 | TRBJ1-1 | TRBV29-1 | CSVVRQGAEAFF
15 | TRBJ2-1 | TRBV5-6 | CASSWRLAVNNEQFF